Included here is one TCR beta chain sequence, with context. With 4 bases removed from V and 0 bases from J, the gap between germline ends came to 13 bases. CDR3 length equals 16 residues. Germline V CDR1 and CDR2: MGHRA, YSYEKL. The source of the sample is a study of blood T cell repertoires in COVID-19. Study background: The United States, Italy and Spain were the sources of the acute and convalescent COVID-19 samples.

Assay: immunoSEQ multiplex PCR; the TCRdb copy retains only in-frame clones and omits some. The sample carries roughly 250,000 clones, about 80% recorded once. This clonotype was obtained from a woman aged 40 to 50 who had been exposed to COVID-19. The V gene is TRBV4-1, the J gene TRBJ1-3; no firm D call. Sequenced: PBMCs or T cells enriched from blood (not recorded which). For the CDR3, the DNA is TGCGCCAGCAGCCTAATAGAGGGATCCTCTGGAAACACCATATATTTT. This gives the protein CASSLIEGSSGNTIYF.